Below are 20 T cell receptor beta chains sequenced from a single sample in a study of T cells in Graves' hyperthyroidism and ophthalmopathy. Amplification of TCR beta CDR3 regions was performed using RNA transcripts as template. In the first-round RT-PCR of the TCR CDR3, the HTBI primer set was used. TCRdb fed the multiplex PCR reads into MiXCR, producing one record per CDR3 protein. The table shows fewer than 400,000 distinct CDR3 sequences, with about 14% occurring only once. Sequenced material: blood. These receptor sequences come from a man in his fifties with Graves' ophthalmopathy.

This clonotype was recorded at least ten times. The chain recombines TRBV10-3 with TRBJ1-1; TRBD1 matches 7 bases. The CDR3 sequence is 15 residues long. Unmatched junction bases numbered 15, after V lost 8 bases and J lost 6 bases. In germline, CDR1 is ENHRY, CDR2 SYGVKD. CDR3 DNA sequence: TGTGCCATCTCGACAGGGATTCTTGAAGGGGCTGAAGCTTTCTTT. Translated: CAISTGILEGAEAFF.

This clonotype appeared many times. The chain employs TRBV5-1 and TRBJ2-1, with no clear D. From germline, CDR1 is SGHRS and CDR2 YFSETQ. This CDR3 has 16 amino acids. Trimming left V 0 bases short and J 5 bases short, with 15 bases between. DNA of the CDR3: TGCGCCAGCAGCTTGGCCTATGGGTCAGTCAACAATGAGCAGTTCTTC. Its translation is CASSLAYGSVNNEQFF.

This clonotype was observed a handful of times. The chain joins TRBV6-1 to TRBJ1-2; no firm D call. Germline-derived CDR1 and CDR2 are MNHNS and SASEGT. The ends were cut back, 6 bases at V and 4 bases at J, with 12 bases in the middle. The CDR3 has 13 residues. In DNA form, the CDR3 reads TGTGCCAGCAGGAGAGCGAGGTTCTATGGCTACACCTTC. This codes for CASRRARFYGYTF.

J is TRBJ2-3 and V is TRBV9, with D tentatively TRBD1 (5 bases). V lost 8 bases and J 4 bases, leaving 20 bases between the germline ends. The CDR3 consists of 15 residues. Germline CDR1 reads SGDLS; CDR2 reads YYNGEE. The CDR3 protein is CARTLGPPPPDTQYF. The CDR3 nucleotides are TGTGCCAGGACCCTGGGGCCTCCACCCCCAGATACGCAGTATTTT.

This clonotype was detected ten times or more. The chain links TRBV20-1 to TRBJ2-3; D unresolved. V lost 3 bases, J lost 7 bases, and 11 bases lay in between. Germline CDR1 is DFQATT and CDR2 is SNEGSKA (reference sequence). The CDR3 length is 12 residues. CDR3 sequence reads: CSARGTFNTQYF. The DNA of the CDR3 is TGCAGTGCTAGGGGAACCTTCAATACGCAGTATTTT.

A few counts support this clonotype. J is TRBJ2-5 and V is TRBV6-2 or TRBV6-3, with 13 positions matching TRBD2. Germline-derived CDR1 and CDR2 are MNHEY and SVGEGT. CDR3 length: 16 amino acids. With 4 bases clipped from V and 3 bases from J, the junction kept 5 bases outside the gene matches. CDR3 nucleotides: TGTGCCAGCAGTTCTAGACTAGCGGGAGGAGAAGAGACCCAGTACTTC. This encodes CASSSRLAGGEETQYF.

The chain carries TRBV11-2 and TRBJ2-1; tentatively, D is TRBD2 (6 bases). Between the trimmed V and J ends, which lost 2 bases and 9 bases, there was a span of 14 bases. The CDR3 totals 14 residues. In germline, CDR1 is SGHAT, CDR2 FQNNGV. This CDR3 reads CASSLIDSRGEQFF. In DNA, the CDR3 is TGTGCCAGCAGCTTAATCGACTCGCGGGGTGAGCAGTTCTTC.

This clonotype was detected ten times or more. The gene calls are TRBV30 and TRBJ1-4; a weak D match, TRBD1 (5 bases). Trimming pared 3 bases from V and 7 bases from J, leaving 18 bases between. This CDR3 contains 15 residues. Germline loops: CDR1 GTSNPN, CDR2 SVGIG (reference sequence). CDR3 coding DNA: TGTGCCTGGAGCGGTGACGCCTTTCAGGGTGAAAAACTGTTTTTT. Translating gives CAWSGDAFQGEKLFF.

CDR3 sequence (DNA): TGTGCCAGCAGCCAAAACAGGGGGGCGAACACCGGGGAGCTGTTTTTT. It encodes CASSQNRGANTGELFF. The genes are TRBV28 and TRBJ2-2, with 8 bases matching TRBD1. The germline CDR1 and CDR2 sequences are MDHEN and SYDVKM. The CDR3 consists of 16 residues. V lost 6 bases, J lost 0 bases, and 6 bases stayed unmatched.

This clonotype was picked up many times. This chain links TRBV28 with TRBJ2-1; D is perhaps TRBD2 (6 bases). CDR3 length: 15 amino acids. The germline V and J ends were trimmed by 2 bases and 2 bases, with 10 bases remaining between them. CDR1 is MDHEN, CDR2 SYDVKM, per germline. CDR3 in DNA: TGTGCCAGCAGTTTAAGTATAGCGGCCTACAATGAGCAGTTCTTC. Amino acids: CASSLSIAAYNEQFF. Supplemented by reference TRBV28 and TRBJ2-1, the full variable domain reads DVKVTQSSRYLVKRTGEKVFLECVQDMDHENMFWYRQDPGLGLRLIYFSYDVKMKEKGDIPEGYSVSREKKERFSLILESASTNQTSMYLCASSLSIAAYNEQFFGPGTRLTVL.

In regard to this clonotype: Germline is not matched at one junction end, which may reflect a read error. The V call is TRBV25-1, the J call TRBJ2-7, with 15 bases identical to TRBD2. From germline, CDR1 is MGHDK and CDR2 SYGVNS. CDR3 length equals 17 residues. CDR3 residues: CANSYSGLAGGNREQYF. The CDR3 region has the DNA TGTGCCAACAGTTATTCGGGACTAGCGGGAGGAAATCGCGAGCAGTACTTC.

On this clonotype itself: A much bigger clone sits one base away, suggesting this may be a read error. The gene calls are TRBV12-3 or TRBV12-4 and TRBJ2-7, with 8 positions matching TRBD1. The CDR3 runs 18 residues. V lost 3 bases and J lost 6; bases outside the gene matches: 19. The CDR3 is CASSFRGQGALCLGEQYF. In nucleotides, the CDR3 is TGTGCCAGCAGTTTCAGAGGTCAGGGGGCCCTTTGTCTAGGCGAGCAGTACTTC.

The gene calls are TRBV19 and TRBJ2-2; 14 positions agree with TRBD2. V lost 6 bases to trimming and J lost 6 bases; unmatched junction nucleotides: 3. Per germline, CDR1 LNHDA and CDR2 SQIVND (reference sequence). This CDR3 spans 15 amino acids. In DNA form, the CDR3 reads TGTGCCAGTAGGACTAGCGGGAGGGCCGCCGGGGAGCTGTTTTTT. Translating gives CASRTSGRAAGELFF. The whole variable domain, filled in from reference TRBV19 and TRBJ2-2, reads DGGITQSPKYLFRKEGQNVTLSCEQNLNHDAMYWYRQDPGQGLRLIYYSQIVNDFQKGDIAEGYSVSREKKESFPLTVTSAQKNPTAFYLCASRTSGRAAGELFFGEGSRLTVL.

The rearrangement links TRBV19 to TRBJ1-1, with 8 bases fitting TRBD1. The V and J ends lost 3 bases and 4 bases, in that order; junction bases with no gene match: 7. Germline V gene data show CDR1 as LNHDA and CDR2 as SQIVND (reference sequence). The CDR3 spans 15 residues. CDR3 region: CASSIQGALGTEAFF. The CDR3 bases are TGTGCCAGTAGTATTCAGGGGGCCTTGGGCACTGAAGCTTTCTTT.

The chain joins TRBV3-1 to TRBJ2-2; no reliable D call. The CDR3 contains 16 residues. Germline assignment: CDR1 LGHDT and CDR2 YNNKEL (reference sequence). The V gene lost 1 base and the J gene lost 2 bases, with 11 bases spanning the gap. CDR3 amino acids: CASSQVVLVNTGELFF. The CDR3 DNA follows: TGTGCCAGCAGCCAAGTGGTCCTAGTCAACACCGGGGAGCTGTTTTTT.

This clonotype was seen ten or more times. The CDR3 coding sequence is TGTGCCAGCAGTGAACAGGGGGCTAGGGGCTACACCTTC. Protein product: CASSEQGARGYTF. The chain employs TRBV28 and TRBJ1-2, with 9 bases lining up with TRBD1. V shed 5 bases, J shed 8 bases, and the junction held 6 bases outside the gene matches. CDR1 is MDHEN, CDR2 SYDVKM, per germline. This CDR3 spans 13 amino acids.

This clonotype was recorded at least ten times. This rearrangement joins TRBV27 to TRBJ1-6, with unresolved D. The CDR3 is 12 amino acids. Germline-derived CDR1 and CDR2 are MNHEY and SMNVEV (reference sequence). V was shortened by 8 bases and J by 10 bases, with 12 bases between the two germline ends. The CDR3 here is CASGWADSPLHF. In nucleotides, the CDR3 is TGTGCCAGCGGGTGGGCAGACTCACCCCTCCACTTT.

V gene TRBV24-1 combines with J gene TRBJ2-3; D tentatively reads TRBD1 or TRBD2 (5 bases each). Deletions cut 4 bases from V and 5 bases from J, with 12 bases between. The CDR3 is 14 residues long. Germline CDR1 reads KGHDR; CDR2 reads SFDVKD. CDR3 sequence reads: CATSDHTGGDTQYF. CDR3 nucleotide sequence: TGTGCCACCAGTGACCACACAGGAGGAGATACGCAGTATTTT.

With regard to this clonotype: A clone one base away is much larger, so this may be a read error. The chain recombines TRBV7-9 with TRBJ2-1; D tentatively fits TRBD1 or TRBD2 (5 bases each). V shed 5 bases and J shed 0 bases, with 14 bases lying between them. Germline V CDR1 and CDR2: SEHNR, FQNEAQ (reference sequence). The CDR3 covers 16 residues. CDR3 sequence: CASSQRGVSSYNEQFF. For the CDR3, the DNA is TGTGCCAGCAGCCAAAGAGGGGTTAGCTCCTACAATGAGCAGTTCTTC.

Many counts were recorded for this clonotype. The chain has TRBV27 and TRBJ2-1; TRBD2 matches 8 bases. The CDR3 loop spans 18 amino acids. J gave up 5 bases and V 2 bases, and 14 bases lay outside the gene matches. Germline V lookup: CDR1 MNHEY, CDR2 SMNVEV (reference sequence). DNA of the CDR3: TGTGCCAGCAGTTTACTTTATATGCGCACTAGCGGACACAATGAGCAGTTCTTC. This translates into CASSLLYMRTSGHNEQFF.